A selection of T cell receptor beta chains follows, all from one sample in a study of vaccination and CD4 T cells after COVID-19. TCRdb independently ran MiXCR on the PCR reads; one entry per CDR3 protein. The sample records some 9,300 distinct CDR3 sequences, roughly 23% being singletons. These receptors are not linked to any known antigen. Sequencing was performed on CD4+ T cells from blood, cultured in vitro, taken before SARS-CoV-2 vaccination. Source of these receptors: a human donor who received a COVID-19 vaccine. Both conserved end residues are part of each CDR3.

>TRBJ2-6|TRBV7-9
CASSLALRTGLTF
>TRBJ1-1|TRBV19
CASSIKGRGGATEAFF
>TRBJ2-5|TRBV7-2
CASSLQGQETQYF
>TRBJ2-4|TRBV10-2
CASRAPGGPGNIQYF
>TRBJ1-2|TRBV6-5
CASSYTGQRNYGYTF
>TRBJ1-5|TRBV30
CAWSGNRGQSNQPQHF
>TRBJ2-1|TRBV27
CASGNYRAGEQFF
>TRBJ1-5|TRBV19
CASSIERVSQPQHF
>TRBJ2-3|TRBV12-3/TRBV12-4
CASSPSGGANTQYF
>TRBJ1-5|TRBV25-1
CASRAQGFLSNQPQHF
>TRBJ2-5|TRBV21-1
CASSKGPGTYQETQYF
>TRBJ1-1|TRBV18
CASSPREDMNTEAFF
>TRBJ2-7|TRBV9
CASSMDISYEQYF
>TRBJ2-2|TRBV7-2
CASSLGGSGVVGELFF
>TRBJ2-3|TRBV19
CASSTLNGNDDTQYF
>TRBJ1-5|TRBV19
CASNARTGTVYSNQPQHF
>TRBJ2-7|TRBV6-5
CASSYSLSSLRLPGLQYF
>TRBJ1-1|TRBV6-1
CASSENSVEDFF
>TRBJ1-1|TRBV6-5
CASSSWGNTEAFF
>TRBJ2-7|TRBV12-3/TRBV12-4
CASSPVGVSEQYF
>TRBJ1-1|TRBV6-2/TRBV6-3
CASSYPRGGQNTEAFF
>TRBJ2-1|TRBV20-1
CSASVVAGAFYNEQFF
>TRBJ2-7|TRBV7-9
CASSLGGGSGEQYF
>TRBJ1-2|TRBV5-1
CASSLSQGLGMNGYTF